The rows below give T cell receptor beta chains drawn from one sample of a study of CD8 T cells in Susac syndrome. MiXCR, run by TCRdb on the immunoSEQ multiplex PCR reads, gives a single entry per CDR3 protein. The sample records over 150,000 distinct CDR3 sequences, over 90% being singletons. Sequencing was done on a sample of CD4+ T cells from PBMCs. These receptors came from a human donor with multiple sclerosis. CDR3s include the opening cysteine and the closing phenylalanine or tryptophan. The D gene is left open where the match is weak. Size values are once, few and many counts, or a class for expanded clones, and some rows have none.

j_call	cdr3_length	v_call	d_call	clone_size	cdr3_aa	cdr3_nt
TRBJ2-1	15	TRBV20-1	TRBD2	.	CSARGSGTAYNEQFF	TGCAGTGCTAGAGGTAGCGGGACCGCCTACAATGAGCAGTTCTTC
TRBJ2-7	14	TRBV5-1	TRBD1	.	CASSLGRDSGWQYF	TGCGCCAGCAGCTTGGGCCGGGACAGTGGATGGCAGTACTTC
TRBJ2-1	17	TRBV3-1	.	.	CASSPPRRFGGYNEQFF	TGTGCCAGCAGCCCTCCCAGGAGGTTTGGGGGATACAATGAGCAGTTCTTC
TRBJ2-3	15	TRBV12-3/TRBV12-4	.	few	CASSLVSGSTDTQYF	TGTGCCAGCAGTTTGGTGTCAGGCAGCACAGATACGCAGTATTTT
TRBJ1-5	15	TRBV20-1	.	.	CSARGGAISNQPQHF	TGCAGTGCTAGGGGCGGGGCAATCAGCAATCAGCCCCAGCATTTT
TRBJ2-5	13	TRBV12-3/TRBV12-4	.	.	CASSLDSRETQYF	TGTGCCAGCAGTTTAGACAGCCGGGAGACCCAGTACTTC
TRBJ2-5	14	TRBV12-3/TRBV12-4	.	.	CASSAQASSGTQYF	TGTGCCAGCAGTGCCCAGGCGAGCTCGGGGACCCAGTACTTC
TRBJ2-5	12	TRBV20-1	.	once	CSARAASWTQYF	TGCAGTGCTAGAGCTGCCTCTTGGACCCAGTACTTC
TRBJ2-7	12	TRBV7-9	.	few	CASSLVADEQYF	TGTGCCAGCAGCTTAGTGGCTGACGAGCAGTACTTC
TRBJ1-4	15	TRBV19	TRBD1	.	CASALSDRSNEKLFF	TGTGCCAGTGCTCTTTCGGACAGGAGTAATGAAAAACTGTTTTTT